The rows below give T cell receptor beta chains drawn from one sample of a study of blood T cell repertoires in COVID-19. Some clones are missing from TCRdb's copy, which holds only in-frame ones; the method was immunoSEQ multiplex PCR. The sample holds roughly 26,000 clones; over 80% are singletons and the top ten take roughly 23%. Sequenced input: peripheral blood. Every receptor here comes from a human donor with active COVID-19. The donor label of this sample is uncertain. The CDR3 runs from the conserved cysteine through the conserved F or W. The D gene is left open where the match is weak. Clone size is shown for a subset of rows, as once, few, many or a class of expanded clone.

few,TRBV29-1,TRBJ1-5,NA,TGCAGCGTAAACCTCGGGGTCAATCAGCCCCAGCATTTT,CSVNLGVNQPQHF
NA,TRBV29-1,TRBJ1-2,TRBD1,TGCAGCGGTGAAGCTATAACAGGGGAGTATGGCTACACCTTC,CSGEAITGEYGYTF
NA,TRBV7-3,TRBJ2-7,TRBD1,TGTGCCAGCAGTCCCGGGACAGGGGCCGAGCAGTACTTC,CASSPGTGAEQYF
NA,TRBV12-5,TRBJ2-1,TRBD2,TGTGCTAGTGGGAGCGGGGAACACTACAATGAGCAGTTCTTC,CASGSGEHYNEQFF
NA,TRBV28,TRBJ1-1,NA,TGTGCCAGCTTCAAGGGGCGAGGTGAAGCTTTCTTT,CASFKGRGEAFF
NA,TRBV10-2,TRBJ1-1,NA,TGCGCCAGCAGTGAGTCGCGAGGTGAAATTGGTTCAGCTTTCTTT,CASSESRGEIGSAFF
NA,TRBV14,TRBJ1-2,NA,TGTGCCAGCAGCCAAGCCGGTTATGGCTACACCTTC,CASSQAGYGYTF
NA,TRBV28,TRBJ2-1,TRBD2,TGTGCCACCAATGACGGAGCTAGCGGGAGGGCCGAGCAGTTCTTC,CATNDGASGRAEQFF
once,TRBV7-9,TRBJ2-2,NA,TGTGCCAGCAGCTCAAGGGAGTTACATGGGCACACCGGGGAGCTGTTTTTT,CASSSRELHGHTGELFF
NA,TRBV7-9,TRBJ1-4,TRBD1,TGTGCCAGCAGCTTAGCGCTTCTTGGGACAGGGAATGAAAAACTGTTTTTT,CASSLALLGTGNEKLFF
NA,TRBV10-2,TRBJ2-7,NA,TGCGCCAGCAGGGGCGTGTCGAAAGTCGAGCAGTACTTC,CASRGVSKVEQYF
NA,TRBV21-1,TRBJ2-6,NA,TGTGCCAGCAGCAAAGGGGACAGGGGCTCTGGGGCCAACGTCCTGACTTTC,CASSKGDRGSGANVLTF
NA,TRBV9,TRBJ1-1,NA,TGTGCCAGCAGCGCACTACACCGGGGAGGGTCTGAAGCTTTCTTT,CASSALHRGGSEAFF
NA,TRBV7-2,TRBJ2-5,TRBD1,TGTGCCAGCAGCTTAGTAGGGGGCCTAGGGGAGACCCAGTACTTC,CASSLVGGLGETQYF
NA,TRBV7-9,TRBJ1-3,TRBD1,TGTGCCAGCAGCTTAACAGGGGTTGGAAACACCATATATTTT,CASSLTGVGNTIYF
NA,TRBV5-1,TRBJ1-1,NA,TGCGCCAGCAGCTCAGATCCGGGACTGACGAACACTGAAGCTTTCTTT,CASSSDPGLTNTEAFF
NA,TRBV18,TRBJ1-4,NA,TGTGCCAGCTCTCCCAAACAGGTTGCAACTAATGAAAAACTGTTTTTT,CASSPKQVATNEKLFF
medium-sized,TRBV19,TRBJ2-5,TRBD2,TGTGCCAGTAGTATCGGTCTAGCGGGTCTGACTCAAGAGACCCAGTACTTC,CASSIGLAGLTQETQYF
NA,TRBV10-1,TRBJ2-7,TRBD1,TGCGCCAGCAGTGAGAGATGGGACAGCCCCTACGAGCAGTACTTC,CASSERWDSPYEQYF
NA,TRBV10-3,TRBJ1-4,TRBD1,TGTGCCAGCCAGGGGGCTTCTAATGAAAAACTGTTTTTT,CASQGASNEKLFF
NA,TRBV7-2,TRBJ2-1,NA,TGTGCCAGCAGCTTAGATCTTTACAATGAGCAGTTCTTC,CASSLDLYNEQFF
NA,TRBV5-1,TRBJ1-1,NA,TGCGCCAGCAGCTTGCTGTACGAGGGGAACACTGAAGCTTTCTTT,CASSLLYEGNTEAFF
NA,TRBV3-1/TRBV3-2,TRBJ1-6,NA,TGTGCCAGCAGCCAAGATTGGAGGGGCAATTCACCCCTCCACTTT,CASSQDWRGNSPLHF
NA,TRBV18,TRBJ2-1,TRBD1,TGTGCCAGCTCGCCCCTTACAGGGGACAATGAGCAGTTCTTC,CASSPLTGDNEQFF
few,TRBV15,TRBJ1-1,TRBD1,TGTGCCACCAGCACCGGACAGGGGGCCACTGAAGCTTTCTTT,CATSTGQGATEAFF
NA,TRBV3-1/TRBV3-2,TRBJ2-2,NA,TGTGCCAGCAGGAGGGACATCACCGGGGAGCTGTTTTTT,CASRRDITGELFF
NA,TRBV7-2,TRBJ1-3,NA,TGTGCCAGCAGCCATCCTGGAAACACCATATATTTT,CASSHPGNTIYF
NA,TRBV11-2,TRBJ2-1,NA,TGTGCCAGCAGCTTATTCGAAAGCGATGAGCAGTTCTTC,CASSLFESDEQFF
once,TRBV27,TRBJ2-3,NA,TGTGCCAGCAGTTTCGGGAACACAGATACGCAGTATTTT,CASSFGNTDTQYF
NA,TRBV5-6,TRBJ2-1,TRBD2,TGTGCCAGCAGCTTAGCGGGAGGGCAAGATGAGCAGTTCTTC,CASSLAGGQDEQFF
NA,TRBV9,TRBJ2-3,TRBD2,TGTGCCAGCAGCGTAGCTAGCGGGGGGGCCGGGTTTACAGATACGCAGTATTTT,CASSVASGGAGFTDTQYF
few,TRBV7-6,TRBJ2-2,TRBD2,TGTGCCAGCAGCTTGGGGACTAGGGCGAACACCGGGGAGCTGTTTTTT,CASSLGTRANTGELFF
NA,TRBV7-9,TRBJ1-2,TRBD1,TGTGCCAGCCATTTGGGACAGTCCATTTTGAGGGGCTACACCTTC,CASHLGQSILRGYTF
NA,TRBV7-2,TRBJ2-7,NA,TGTGCCAGCAGCTCACCAGGGGCGTCCTTCGAGCAGTACTTC,CASSSPGASFEQYF
NA,TRBV7-3,TRBJ2-7,NA,TGTGCCAGCAGCCCTAGGGGCCAGGGAGGAGGCTACGAGCAGTACTTC,CASSPRGQGGGYEQYF
NA,TRBV12-3/TRBV12-4,TRBJ2-1,TRBD2,TGTGCCAGCAGTTTCCTAGCGGGATATGAGCAGTTCTTC,CASSFLAGYEQFF
NA,TRBV7-9,TRBJ1-2,TRBD1,TGTGCCAGCAGCTTAGCGATGCCGACAGGGGCCTATGGCTACACCTTC,CASSLAMPTGAYGYTF
NA,TRBV5-1,TRBJ1-2,NA,TGCGCCAGCAGCTTCGGTGGCGGGGAGGTCCTCTATGGCTACACCTTC,CASSFGGGEVLYGYTF
NA,TRBV19,TRBJ1-2,TRBD1,TGTGCCAGTAGTATAGATTCTGGACAGGCTGGCTATGGCTACACCTTC,CASSIDSGQAGYGYTF
NA,TRBV2,TRBJ1-1,TRBD1,TGTGCCAGCAGGGACCAGGGGGCTCTCGATGAAGCTTTCTTT,CASRDQGALDEAFF
NA,TRBV6-5,TRBJ1-5,TRBD1,TGTGCCAGCAGATCCGGGACAGGGAACCAGCCCCAGCATTTT,CASRSGTGNQPQHF
NA,TRBV20-1,TRBJ2-3,NA,TGCAGTGCTAGTGAAGCAGCGGGCACAGATACGCAGTATTTT,CSASEAAGTDTQYF
few,TRBV7-6,TRBJ2-2,NA,TGTGCCAGCAGGCACTGGGGGCAGGGGAACACCGGGGAGCTGTTTTTT,CASRHWGQGNTGELFF
NA,TRBV5-1,TRBJ2-1,TRBD1,TGCGCCAGCAGCCCCGACAGGGTCAATGAGCAGTTCTTC,CASSPDRVNEQFF
NA,TRBV7-2,TRBJ2-7,TRBD2,TGTGCCAGCAGCTTTTTCGGGGGGGTGAGCTCCTACGAGCAGTACTTC,CASSFFGGVSSYEQYF
NA,TRBV7-3,TRBJ2-3,TRBD2,TGTGCCAGCAGCTTAGGCGGGAGGGGAGATACGCAGTATTTT,CASSLGGRGDTQYF
few,TRBV2,TRBJ1-5,NA,TGTGCCAGCAGTGTACTGGCGGTCAATCAGCCCCAGCATTTT,CASSVLAVNQPQHF
NA,TRBV12-3/TRBV12-4,TRBJ1-2,TRBD1,TGTGCCAGCGGGGACAGGGGGCAAGCCTCATTC,CASGDRGQASF
NA,TRBV18,TRBJ2-5,TRBD2,TGTGCCAGCTCACCCGCTAGCGGGCGAGGGGAGACCCAGTACTTC,CASSPASGRGETQYF
NA,TRBV13,TRBJ2-6,NA,TGTGCCAGCAGCCCGTCCCCGGGAGCTGGGGCCAACGTCCTGACTTTC,CASSPSPGAGANVLTF
NA,TRBV5-4,TRBJ2-1,TRBD1,TGTGCCAGCAGTCAACAGGGGGCTGGCTACAATGAGCAGTTCTTC,CASSQQGAGYNEQFF
NA,TRBV9,TRBJ2-7,NA,TGTGCCAGCAGCTATAATACAGGGTCCGAGCAGTACTTC,CASSYNTGSEQYF
NA,TRBV24-1,TRBJ2-1,TRBD1,TGTGCCACCAGTAACTCCGGGACAGGGGGCTGGGGTGAGCAGTTCTTC,CATSNSGTGGWGEQFF
NA,TRBV5-1,TRBJ1-6,NA,TGCGCCAGCAGCTTGGGCTCGGGGGTGGCTTCACCCCTCCACTTT,CASSLGSGVASPLHF
NA,TRBV28,TRBJ2-3,NA,TGTGCCAGCAGGCTGACAGGAAACACAGATACGCAGTATTTT,CASRLTGNTDTQYF
once,TRBV6-5,TRBJ1-1,NA,TGTGCCAGCAGGGCGGGAGATTCGAACACTGAAGCTTTCTTT,CASRAGDSNTEAFF
few,TRBV7-9,TRBJ1-2,TRBD1,TGTGCCAGCAGTTTAACAGGGGTGCAAAGCTTCTCCTATGGCTACACCTTC,CASSLTGVQSFSYGYTF